This TCR beta chain was sequenced in a study of T cells in Graves' hyperthyroidism and ophthalmopathy. Trimming took 5 bases from V and 3 from J, leaving 14 bases between them. Germline-derived CDR1 and CDR2 are SGHRS and YFSETQ. There are 14 residues in the CDR3. TCR beta CDR3 regions were amplified from RNA. RT-PCR in the first round (using the HTBI primer set) targeted the TCR CDR3. TCRdb re-called the multiplex PCR reads with MiXCR, one entry per CDR3 protein. The table shows about 37,000 distinct CDR3 sequences, with about 47% occurring only once. A NOSPECS grade of at least 4, a Clinical Activity Score of at least 3 and duration under 3 months were recorded in ophthalmopathy patients.

The sequenced sample was blood. The sequence was obtained from a man aged 35 to 55 with Graves' ophthalmopathy. This chain links TRBV5-1 with TRBJ1-1; tentatively, D is TRBD1 (5 bases). CDR3 loop: CASSRGSMDTEAFF. The CDR3 nucleotides are TGCGCCAGCAGTAGGGGATCAATGGACACTGAAGCTTTCTTT.